These 2 T cell receptor beta chains share one sample of origin, sequenced in a study of chemoradiotherapy in HPV16-positive cancers. Clones were sequenced by immunoSEQ multiplex PCR, and TCRdb holds only the in-frame ones, with some missing. The profile covers 30,000 to 40,000 clones, with around three quarters appearing a single time and approximately 5.4% taken by the ten largest. This specimen consisted of blood, obtained from a patient who underwent chemoradiotherapy. These receptors were collected from a human donor with HPV-associated anogenital cancer.

The chain employs TRBV2 and TRBJ2-7, with 8 nucleotides matching TRBD1. The length of the CDR3 is 14 residues. Trimming took 5 bases from V and 1 from J; bases not matched to a gene: 4. Per germline, CDR1 SNHLY and CDR2 FYNNEI. Here the CDR3 DNA reads TGTGCCAGCAGTTCCGGGACAGGATCCTACGAGCAGTACTTC. Amino acid sequence: CASSSGTGSYEQYF.

Here the CDR3 reads CASSLGSGLGDEQFF. As DNA, the CDR3 is TGTGCCAGCAGCTTAGGGTCGGGACTAGGCGATGAGCAGTTCTTC. V is TRBV7-9 and J is TRBJ2-1; 8 positions match TRBD2. CDR1 and CDR2 (germline): SEHNR, FQNEAQ (reference sequence). The CDR3 totals 15 residues. After removal of 1 base from V and 8 bases from J, the junction contained 7 bases not matched to a gene. The complete variable domain, with remaining parts taken from reference TRBV7-9 and TRBJ2-1, reads DTGVSQNPRHKITKRGQNVTFRCDPISEHNRLYWYRQTLGQGPEFLTYFQNEAQLEKSRLLSDRFSAERPKGSFSTLEIQRTEQGDSAMYLCASSLGSGLGDEQFFGPGTRLTVL.